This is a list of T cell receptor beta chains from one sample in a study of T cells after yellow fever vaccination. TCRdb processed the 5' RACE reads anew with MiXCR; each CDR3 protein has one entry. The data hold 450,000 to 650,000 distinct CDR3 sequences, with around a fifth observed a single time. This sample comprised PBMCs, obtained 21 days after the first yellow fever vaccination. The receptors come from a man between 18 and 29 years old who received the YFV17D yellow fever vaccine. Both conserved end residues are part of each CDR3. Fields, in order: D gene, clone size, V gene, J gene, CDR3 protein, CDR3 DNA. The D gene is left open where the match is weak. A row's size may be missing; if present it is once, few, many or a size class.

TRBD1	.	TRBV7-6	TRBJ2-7	CASSSGQGNYEQYF	TGTGCCAGCAGCTCCGGACAGGGAAACTACGAGCAGTACTTC
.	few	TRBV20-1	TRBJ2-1	CSVRRDVYNEQFF	TGCAGTGTCCGCCGGGACGTTTACAATGAGCAGTTCTTC
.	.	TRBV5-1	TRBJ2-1	CASSLSAIYNEQFF	TGCGCCAGCAGCTTATCAGCGATATACAATGAGCAGTTCTTC
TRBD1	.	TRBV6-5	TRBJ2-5	CASSYDRGPQGTQYF	TGTGCCAGCAGTTACGACAGGGGGCCCCAAGGCACCCAGTACTTC
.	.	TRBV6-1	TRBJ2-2	CASSDVSGEDTGELFF	TGTGCCAGCAGTGATGTTTCAGGGGAAGACACCGGGGAGCTGTTTTTT
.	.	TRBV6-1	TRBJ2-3	CASSEVFTDTQYF	TGTGCCAGCAGTGAAGTGTTCACAGATACGCAGTATTTT
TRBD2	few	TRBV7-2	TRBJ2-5	CASSFQRGRPQETQYF	TGTGCCAGCAGCTTTCAGCGGGGGAGACCCCAAGAGACCCAGTACTTC
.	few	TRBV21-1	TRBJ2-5	CASSKAHGHQETQYF	TGTGCCAGCAGCAAAGCCCACGGCCACCAAGAGACCCAGTACTTC
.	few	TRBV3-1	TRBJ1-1	CASSRLGTEAFF	TGTGCCAGCAGCCGATTAGGTACTGAAGCTTTCTTT
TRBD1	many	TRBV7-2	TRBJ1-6	CASSSQGAIYNSPLHF	TGTGCCAGCAGCTCGCAGGGGGCTATTTATAATTCACCCCTCCACTTT
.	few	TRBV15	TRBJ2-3	CATSRNGDTQYF	TGTGCCACCAGCAGGAACGGGGATACGCAGTATTTT
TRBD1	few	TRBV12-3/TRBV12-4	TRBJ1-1	CASSFSGQGNTEAFF	TGTGCCAGCAGTTTCTCGGGACAGGGAAACACTGAAGCTTTCTTT
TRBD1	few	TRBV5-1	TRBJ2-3	CASSWTGANTDTQYF	TGCGCCAGCAGCTGGACAGGGGCCAACACAGATACGCAGTATTTT
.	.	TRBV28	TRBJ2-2	CASSSGPHPGELFF	TGTGCCAGCAGCTCGGGACCCCACCCCGGGGAGCTGTTTTTT
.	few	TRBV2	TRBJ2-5	CASSIQGPQETQYF	TGTGCCAGCAGTATCCAGGGCCCCCAAGAGACCCAGTACTTC
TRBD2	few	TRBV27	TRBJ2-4	CASSFPAGALPKNIQYF	TGTGCCAGCAGTTTCCCAGCGGGGGCATTACCCAAAAACATTCAGTACTTC
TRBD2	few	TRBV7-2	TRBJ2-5	CASSLGGNRETQYF	TGTGCCAGCAGCTTGGGGGGGAATCGAGAGACCCAGTACTTC
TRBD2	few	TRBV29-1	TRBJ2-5	CSVEGWGGQETQYF	TGCAGCGTTGAAGGGTGGGGGGGCCAAGAGACCCAGTACTTC
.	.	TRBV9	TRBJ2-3	CASSVVMGGTDTQYF	TGTGCCAGCAGCGTAGTTATGGGGGGCACAGATACGCAGTATTTT